This T cell receptor beta chain was observed in a study of vaccination and CD4 T cells after COVID-19. Documented treatment: roughly ten-day PBMC culture with coronavirus spike peptide pools or control peptides (ViraFEST assay). To note about this clonotype: Its antigen is not known.

Oncomine TCR Beta short-read sequencing was applied to DNA from cultured CD4+ T cells. TCRdb passed the PCR reads through MiXCR, listing each CDR3 protein once. This sample has approximately 9,000 distinct CDR3 sequences; 66% occur once, and the top ten carry roughly 25%. This CDR3 has 16 amino acids. This TCR was recovered from a human donor who had recovered from COVID-19. Sequencing was performed on CD4+ T cells from blood, cultured in vitro. This chain joins TRBV21-1 and TRBJ1-5. TRBV21-1 constitutes a pseudogene. The CDR3 protein is CATTGGGERSNQPQHF. CDR3 nucleotide sequence: TGTGCCACCACCGGCGGAGGGGAACGGAGCAATCAGCCCCAGCATTTT.